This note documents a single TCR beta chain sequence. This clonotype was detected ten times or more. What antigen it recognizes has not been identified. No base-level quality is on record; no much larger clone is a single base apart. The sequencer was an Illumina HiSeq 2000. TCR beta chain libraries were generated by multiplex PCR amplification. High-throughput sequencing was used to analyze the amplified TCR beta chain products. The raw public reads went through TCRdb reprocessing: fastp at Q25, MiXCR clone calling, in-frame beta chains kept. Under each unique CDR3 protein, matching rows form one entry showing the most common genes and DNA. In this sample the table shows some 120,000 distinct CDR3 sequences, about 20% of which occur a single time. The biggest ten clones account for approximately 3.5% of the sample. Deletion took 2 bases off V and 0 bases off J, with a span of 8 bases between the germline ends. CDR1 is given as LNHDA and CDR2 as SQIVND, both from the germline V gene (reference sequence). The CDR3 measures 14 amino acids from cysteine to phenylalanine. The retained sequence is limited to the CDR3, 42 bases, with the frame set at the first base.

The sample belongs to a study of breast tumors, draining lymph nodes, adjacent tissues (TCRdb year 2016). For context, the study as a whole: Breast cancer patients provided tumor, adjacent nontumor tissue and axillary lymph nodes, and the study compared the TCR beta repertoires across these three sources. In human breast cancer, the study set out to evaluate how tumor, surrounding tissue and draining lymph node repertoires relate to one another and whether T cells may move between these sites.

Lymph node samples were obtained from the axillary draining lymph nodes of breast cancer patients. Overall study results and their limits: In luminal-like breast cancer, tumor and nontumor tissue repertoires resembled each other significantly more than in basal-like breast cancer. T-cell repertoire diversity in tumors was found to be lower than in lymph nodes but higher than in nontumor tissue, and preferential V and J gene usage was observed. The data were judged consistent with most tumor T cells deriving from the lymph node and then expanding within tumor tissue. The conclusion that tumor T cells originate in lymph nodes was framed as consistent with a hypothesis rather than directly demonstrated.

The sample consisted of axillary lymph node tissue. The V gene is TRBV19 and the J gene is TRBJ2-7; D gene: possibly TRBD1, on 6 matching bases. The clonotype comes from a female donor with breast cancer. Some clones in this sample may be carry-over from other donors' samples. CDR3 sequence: CASSIKTGSYEQYF. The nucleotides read TGTGCCAGTAGTATAAAGACAGGCTCCTACGAGCAGTACTTC.